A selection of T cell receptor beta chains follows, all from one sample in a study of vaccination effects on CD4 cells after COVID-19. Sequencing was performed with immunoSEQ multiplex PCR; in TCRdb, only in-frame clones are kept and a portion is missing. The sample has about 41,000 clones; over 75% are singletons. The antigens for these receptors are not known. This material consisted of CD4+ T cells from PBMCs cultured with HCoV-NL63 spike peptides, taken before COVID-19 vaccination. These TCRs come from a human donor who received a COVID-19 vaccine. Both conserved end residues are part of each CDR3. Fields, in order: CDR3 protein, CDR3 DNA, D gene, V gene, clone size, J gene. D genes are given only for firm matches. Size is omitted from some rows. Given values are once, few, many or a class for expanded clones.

CASSLPMMGSTDTQYF | TGTGCCAGCAGCTTGCCAATGATGGGGAGCACAGATACGCAGTATTTT | . | TRBV5-6 | . | TRBJ2-3
CATKRIGQENTGELFF | TGTGCCACCAAACGCATAGGACAGGAGAACACCGGGGAGCTGTTTTTT | TRBD1 | TRBV6-6 | . | TRBJ2-2
CASSEDGQTYYGYTF | TGTGCCAGCAGTGAAGACGGCCAGACGTACTATGGCTACACCTTC | . | TRBV6-1 | few | TRBJ1-2
CASRGWDTEAFF | TGTGCCAGCCGGGGGTGGGACACTGAAGCTTTCTTT | . | TRBV27 | . | TRBJ1-1
CASSKDRGRIYGYTF | TGTGCCAGCAGCAAAGACAGGGGGCGCATCTATGGCTACACCTTC | TRBD1 | TRBV28 | . | TRBJ1-2
CASSVTGEVTEAFF | TGTGCCAGCAGCGTTACAGGGGAGGTCACTGAAGCTTTCTTT | TRBD1 | TRBV6-5 | . | TRBJ1-1
CASSLQKNTDTQYF | TGCGCCAGCAGCTTACAGAAAAACACAGATACGCAGTATTTT | . | TRBV5-1 | . | TRBJ2-3
CATSEPTKPDTQYF | TGTGCCACCAGTGAGCCAACTAAGCCAGATACGCAGTATTTT | . | TRBV24-1 | . | TRBJ2-3
CASSRTGNTEAFF | TGTGCCAGCAGTAGGACAGGGAACACTGAAGCTTTCTTT | TRBD1 | TRBV6-2/TRBV6-3 | . | TRBJ1-1
CASSLQSGMNTEAFF | TGTGCCAGCAGCTTACAATCGGGGATGAACACTGAAGCTTTCTTT | . | TRBV7-2 | few | TRBJ1-1
CAWSGRTGSPTNEKLFF | TGTGCCTGGAGTGGAAGGACAGGCTCTCCAACTAATGAAAAACTGTTTTTT | TRBD1 | TRBV30 | . | TRBJ1-4
CATMGATGDSYNEQFF | TGTGCCACCATGGGTGCGACGGGGGACTCCTACAATGAGCAGTTCTTC | . | TRBV24-1 | . | TRBJ2-1
CSMDRGLNYGYTF | TGCAGCATGGACAGGGGGCTTAACTATGGCTACACCTTC | TRBD1 | TRBV29-1 | . | TRBJ1-2
CASSQVLSGGTGELFF | TGCGCCAGCAGCCAAGTTCTTAGCGGGGGTACCGGGGAGCTGTTTTTT | TRBD2 | TRBV4-1 | few | TRBJ2-2
CASSGQALQETQYF | TGTGCCAGCAGTGGACAGGCCCTTCAAGAGACCCAGTACTTC | . | TRBV2 | few | TRBJ2-5
CASSLAPGGSTEAFF | TGCGCCAGCAGCTTGGCCCCCGGGGGAAGCACTGAAGCTTTCTTT | . | TRBV5-1 | . | TRBJ1-1
CASDRNTGELFF | TGTGCCAGCGACCGGAACACCGGGGAGCTGTTTTTT | . | TRBV6-6 | . | TRBJ2-2
CASPPGGNTGELFF | TGTGCCAGTCCCCCCGGAGGGAACACCGGGGAGCTGTTTTTT | . | TRBV6-5 | once | TRBJ2-2
CASSLNRGTGAGANVLTF | TGCGCCAGCAGCTTAAACCGGGGGACAGGCGCTGGGGCCAACGTCCTGACTTTC | TRBD1 | TRBV5-1 | . | TRBJ2-6
CSASGTGNTDTQYF | TGCAGTGCCAGTGGGACAGGGAACACAGATACGCAGTATTTT | TRBD1 | TRBV20-1 | . | TRBJ2-3
CASRGQPGSPLHF | TGTGCCAGCAGGGGACAGCCAGGTTCACCCCTCCACTTT | TRBD1 | TRBV12-3/TRBV12-4 | . | TRBJ1-6
CASRRLSNYNEQFF | TGTGCCAGCAGGCGTCTTTCGAACTACAATGAGCAGTTCTTC | . | TRBV6-5 | . | TRBJ2-1
CASSAGSGATDTQYF | TGTGCCAGCAGCGCGGGATCGGGGGCTACAGATACGCAGTATTTT | . | TRBV7-3 | . | TRBJ2-3
CASSPQGKNEKLFF | TGTGCCAGCAGCCCACAGGGGAAGAATGAAAAACTGTTTTTT | TRBD1 | TRBV4-2 | . | TRBJ1-4
CASSASDFEKLFF | TGCGCCAGCAGTGCGAGCGACTTTGAAAAACTGTTTTTT | . | TRBV10-2 | . | TRBJ1-4
CASSPSRVDGNTIYF | TGTGCCAGCTCACCATCCAGGGTGGATGGAAACACCATATATTTT | . | TRBV18 | few | TRBJ1-3
CASSISVLGPNNEQFF | TGTGCCAGTAGTATAAGCGTTTTGGGCCCAAACAATGAGCAGTTCTTC | . | TRBV19 | . | TRBJ2-1
CASSPQGGFGYGYTF | TGTGCCAGCAGCCCGCAGGGGGGATTTGGGTATGGCTACACCTTC | TRBD1 | TRBV5-4 | . | TRBJ1-2
CASSRGPLADGYTF | TGTGCCAGCAGCCGGGGACCGTTGGCGGATGGCTACACCTTC | . | TRBV7-3 | . | TRBJ1-2
CASSPTGRLGYTF | TGTGCCAGCTCGCCGACAGGGAGGCTTGGCTACACCTTC | TRBD1 | TRBV18 | . | TRBJ1-2
CASRGQSNQPQHF | TGTGCCAGCAGGGGACAGAGCAATCAGCCCCAGCATTTT | TRBD1 | TRBV6-6 | . | TRBJ1-5
CASSNKRGVEEKLFF | TGTGCCAGCAGTAATAAACGGGGGGTGGAAGAAAAACTGTTTTTT | . | TRBV2 | . | TRBJ1-4
CASSPQGDYGYTF | TGTGCCAGCTCACCTCAGGGTGACTATGGCTACACCTTC | . | TRBV18 | . | TRBJ1-2
CASSPGSGTFDGYTF | TGTGCCAGCTCACCGGGATCCGGGACATTCGATGGCTACACCTTC | . | TRBV18 | . | TRBJ1-2
CASSFIAGTETQYF | TGTGCCAGCAGCTTTATCGCAGGAACGGAGACCCAGTACTTC | . | TRBV5-5 | . | TRBJ2-5
CASSPPGVNTEAFF | TGCGCCAGCAGCCCCCCAGGGGTGAACACTGAAGCTTTCTTT | . | TRBV5-1 | . | TRBJ1-1
CASHGTSGVETQYF | TGTGCCAGCCACGGGACTAGCGGGGTGGAGACCCAGTACTTC | TRBD2 | TRBV6-5 | . | TRBJ2-5
CASSPPTGINEQFF | TGTGCCAGCTCACCACCAACAGGGATCAATGAGCAGTTCTTC | . | TRBV18 | . | TRBJ2-1
CASSRDGFPLGTNEKLFF | TGTGCCAGCAGTCGCGACGGATTCCCCTTGGGAACTAATGAAAAACTGTTTTTT | . | TRBV6-6 | . | TRBJ1-4
CASSPSGQAYGYTF | TGTGCCAGCAGCCCGAGCGGACAGGCGTATGGCTACACCTTC | TRBD1 | TRBV7-3 | few | TRBJ1-2
CASSQVFAATDTQYF | TGTGCCAGCAGCCAAGTTTTTGCTGCCACAGATACGCAGTATTTT | . | TRBV3-1/TRBV3-2 | . | TRBJ2-3
CASSPRRTGYSNQPQHF | TGTGCCAGCAGCCCGCGCCGGACGGGATATAGCAATCAGCCCCAGCATTTT | . | TRBV7-8 | . | TRBJ1-5
CASTSLSGGRNEQFF | TGTGCCAGCACCAGCTTATCGGGGGGGCGTAATGAGCAGTTCTTC | TRBD2 | TRBV5-6 | . | TRBJ2-1
CASSSNIIDTEAFF | TGCGCCAGCAGCTCCAACATAATTGACACTGAAGCTTTCTTT | . | TRBV5-1 | . | TRBJ1-1
CASSSGTSGVHTGELFF | TGTGCCAGCAGCTCCGGGACTAGCGGGGTTCACACCGGGGAGCTGTTTTTT | TRBD2 | TRBV7-9 | . | TRBJ2-2
CSWRGGADTQYF | TGCAGCTGGAGGGGAGGTGCAGATACGCAGTATTTT | . | TRBV29-1 | . | TRBJ2-3
CAWSYRTSGGAAADTQYF | TGTGCCTGGAGTTATCGGACTAGCGGGGGGGCCGCGGCAGATACGCAGTATTTT | TRBD2 | TRBV30 | . | TRBJ2-3
CAWSALAGGRKTQYF | TGTGCCTGGAGTGCCCTGGCGGGGGGAAGAAAGACCCAGTACTTC | TRBD2 | TRBV30 | . | TRBJ2-5
CASSVDGQGYSPLHF | TGTGCCAGCAGCGTAGACGGACAGGGGTATTCACCCCTCCACTTT | TRBD1 | TRBV9 | . | TRBJ1-6
CASSLEEYGYTF | TGTGCCAGCAGCTTAGAAGAGTATGGCTACACCTTC | . | TRBV7-9 | . | TRBJ1-2
CASSEQGRANEKLFF | TGTGCCAGCAGTGAACAGGGGAGAGCTAATGAAAAACTGTTTTTT | . | TRBV6-1 | . | TRBJ1-4
CASRGLPNSNQPQHF | TGTGCCAGTCGGGGCCTCCCTAATAGCAATCAGCCCCAGCATTTT | . | TRBV19 | once | TRBJ1-5
CASSFQDREFTEAFF | TGTGCCAGCAGCTTCCAGGACAGGGAGTTTACTGAAGCTTTCTTT | TRBD1 | TRBV13 | . | TRBJ1-1